This TCR beta chain was documented in a study of shared clonotypes between healthy human individuals. Looking at the study overall: Ranging from 18 to 49 in age, donors were two women and a few men. Whole-study findings and limits: A reduction in generation probabilities was seen for non-shared clonotypes relative to those shared by all four donors.

As defined, naive CD8 cells were CD45RO-negative and positively selected for CCR7, with terminally differentiated effector memory CD45RA+ cells excluded. This clone was seen just once. The antigen remains undetermined. Other DNA sequences in the same sample also yield this CDR3. Using immunoSEQ multiplex PCR, the repertoire was profiled, and TCRdb retains in-frame clones only, with some absent. Here the sample spans some 2 million clones, about 95% being singletons. The sample taken for sequencing was naive CD8+ T cells sorted from blood. The sequence derives from a man aged 18 to 30 in good health.

DNA for the CDR3: TGTGCCAGCAGGGGCACTGAAGCTTTCTTT. Amino acids: CASRGTEAFF. This chain links TRBV2 with TRBJ1-1; D is undetermined. Per germline, CDR1 SNHLY and CDR2 FYNNEI. CDR3 length: 10 amino acids. V was pared by 6 bases and J by 4 bases, with 3 bases between.